This TCR beta chain was recorded in a study of T cell responses to AZD1222 COVID-19 vaccine. Findings of the study overall: Clonal diversity may have been underestimated, and the donors were mostly white British, with more females than males. Elevations in Spike-specific TCR breadth and depth followed administration of two AZD1222 doses. The study found vaccine-associated CD4 TCRs spanning spike, dominant at 160-218 and 743-854. Seropositivity was recorded at baseline in only a handful of AZD1222 recipients.

A note on this clone: Its antigen is unidentified.

Trimming stripped 5 bases from V and 4 bases from J, with 14 bases between. This CDR3 has 14 residues. The germline V gene encodes CDR1 MNHEY and CDR2 SMNVEV (reference sequence). Some clones are missing from TCRdb's copy, which holds only in-frame ones; the method was immunoSEQ multiplex PCR. The table records 90,000 to 100,000 clones, roughly 90% of them present only once. The V gene is TRBV27, the J gene TRBJ1-1; TRBD1 is a possible D gene (5 bases). This material consisted of peripheral blood, taken on day 0 of AZD1222 vaccination. This sequence was found in an adult in good health. This chain's CDR3 is CASSQRRQSTEAFF. The CDR3 coding sequence is TGTGCCAGCAGTCAACGGAGACAGAGCACTGAAGCTTTCTTT.